This T cell receptor (beta chain) was sequenced for a study of T cell responses to AZD1222 COVID-19 vaccine. Clones were sequenced by immunoSEQ multiplex PCR, and TCRdb holds only the in-frame ones, with some missing. Of some 120,000 clones listed, 87% are singletons. Study outcomes and limitations: It should be noted that donors were predominantly white British and more often female, and clonal diversity was possibly underestimated. Repertoire sampling was restricted to post-peak T cell response timepoints. Regions left unmutated in variants are reportedly the target of nearly half of spike-specific TCRs. Seropositive status at baseline applied to only 5 to 7 AZD1222 recipients.

Notes on this clone: The antigen is unknown.

The CDR3 runs 14 residues. V lost 4 bases to trimming and J lost 4 bases, with 11 bases between them. Germline V gives CDR1 SGHTA, CDR2 FQGNSA. The sequence came from an adult in good health. Sequences were derived from peripheral blood, sampled on day 0 of AZD1222 vaccination. The genes are TRBV7-2 and TRBJ1-5, with D possibly being TRBD1 (6 bases). The CDR3 sequence: CASSYRAGNQPQHF. The CDR3 DNA reads TGTGCCAGCAGCTACAGGGCTGGAAATCAGCCCCAGCATTTT.